The clone carrying this T cell receptor beta chain was counted only a few times. Its antigen remains unidentified. V was shortened by 1 base and J by 13 bases, with 10 bases between the two germline ends. CDR1 and CDR2 from the germline V gene are MGHRA and YSYEKL. CDR3 length: 11 amino acids. TCRdb itself ran the reads through MiXCR, one entry per CDR3 protein. This sample has about a million distinct CDR3 sequences, with around 32% found just once. The data were obtained in a study of T cell repertoires in cytomegalovirus infection. Across the whole study: Recently described HLA-C-restricted plus well-studied HLA-B-restricted CMV epitopes were used. CMV infection together with matching HLA type was indicated by public TCR beta signatures. Overall study results and limits: CMV-specific TCR beta clonotypes restricted by HLA-C dominated the ex vivo response. Using cumulative public TCR beta family frequency, the authors identified those who carried CMV together with the relevant HLA.

The clonotype comes from a human donor in good health (CMV status not recorded). Some clones in this sample may be carry-over from other donors' samples. This rearrangement joins TRBV4-1 to TRBJ1-1; maybe TRBD1 (5 bases). The source material was cultured CD8+ T cells from PBMCs, sampled from culture after CMV antigen stimulation. CDR3 nucleotide sequence: TGCGCCAGCAGCCAAGGAGGGGAGGATTTCTTT. Translation gives CASSQGGEDFF.